Included here is one T cell receptor beta chain sequence, with context. Between the trimmed V and J ends, which lost 0 bases and 3 bases, there was a span of 15 bases. Germline V CDR1 and CDR2: SQVTM, ANQGSEA. This CDR3 has 15 residues. The sample belongs to a study of T cell changes during pregnancy in multiple sclerosis. Measured with immunoSEQ multiplex PCR; TCRdb has only the in-frame clones, and not every one. The data contain 25,000 or so clones, 75% to 95% of them singletons. This TCR was recovered from a female donor with multiple sclerosis, enrolled in a pregnancy study. This specimen consisted of CD8+ T cells from peripheral blood mononuclear cells, obtained before pregnancy. The V call is TRBV29-1, the J call TRBJ2-7; TRBD1 is a possible D gene (6 bases). The DNA for the CDR3 is TGCAGCGTTGAAGATCCCAGGGGTCCCATCTACGAGCAGTACTTC. Translated, it gives CSVEDPRGPIYEQYF.